This entry lists 20 T cell receptor beta chains sequenced from one sample in a study of T cell responses to AZD1222 COVID-19 vaccine. Profiled with immunoSEQ multiplex PCR; TCRdb holds only in-frame clones, not every one. The sample shows approximately 190,000 clones, 92% of them seen only once. This sample comprised peripheral blood, obtained on day 0 of AZD1222 vaccination. The receptor source for this set is an adult in good health.

The chain employs TRBV2 and TRBJ2-7; 10 bases match TRBD1. J gave up 3 bases and V 7 bases, and 6 bases lay outside the gene matches. CDR3 length equals 14 residues. Germline V lookup: CDR1 SNHLY, CDR2 FYNNEI. The CDR3 DNA reads as TGTGCCAGCACCAGACAGGGGGCGGACTACGAGCAGTACTTC. Its protein is CASTRQGADYEQYF.

This clone occurred a few times. The chain combines TRBV5-1 with TRBJ1-4; 9 bases line up with TRBD1. The CDR3 runs 14 residues. Germline trimming cut 6 bases from V and 7 bases from J; bases unmatched to any gene: 7. The germline V gene has CDR1 SGHRS and CDR2 YFSETQ. Here the CDR3 DNA reads TGCGCCAGCACCCCGGGACAGGGCTTTGAAAAACTGTTTTTT. It translates to CASTPGQGFEKLFF.

The sample holds one count of this clone. In DNA form, the CDR3 reads TGTGCCAGCAGCCAAACAGGGGGTGAAAAACTGTTTTTT. It encodes CASSQTGGEKLFF. The chain employs TRBV3-1 (or the pseudogene TRBV3-2) and TRBJ1-4, with 8 bases that match TRBD1. The V and J ends lost 2 bases and 7 bases, in that order; junction bases with no gene match: 0. Germline V CDR1 and CDR2: LGHDT, YNNKEL (reference sequence). The CDR3 extends over 13 amino acids.

This sequence joins TRBV11-2 and TRBJ1-2; D possibly corresponds to TRBD1 (5 bases). The V gene lost 4 bases and the J gene lost 4 bases, with 16 bases spanning the gap. CDR3 length: 15 residues. The V gene's germline CDR1 is SGHAT and CDR2 FQNNGV. In DNA, the CDR3 is TGTGCCAGCAGCTCCCTGGCAGGGCGCTCCTATGGCTACACCTTC. Its translation: CASSSLAGRSYGYTF.

The CDR3 here is CASSPRVLNSPLHF. For the CDR3, the DNA is TGTGCCAGCTCACCCAGGGTGCTTAATTCACCCCTCCACTTT. The V gene is TRBV18, the J gene TRBJ1-6; perhaps TRBD1 as D (5 bases). Germline-derived CDR1 and CDR2 are KGHSH and LQKENI. This CDR3 comprises 14 residues. V lost 3 bases to trimming and J lost 6 bases, with 9 bases between them.

This rearrangement joins TRBV4-3 to TRBJ1-3; the match to TRBD1 covers 7 bases. Per the germline V gene, CDR1 is LGHNA and CDR2 is YSLEER. The CDR3 has 14 amino acids. J gave up 4 bases and V 4 bases, and 4 bases lay outside the gene matches. Written as DNA, the CDR3 is TGCGCCAGCAGCCCAGGACAGGCAGGAAACACCATATATTTT. This translates into CASSPGQAGNTIYF.

To note about this clone: Other DNA sequences in the sample encode the same CDR3. V usage is TRBV3-1 (or the pseudogene TRBV3-2) and J usage is TRBJ1-2; possibly TRBD1 for D (5 bases). Germline CDR1 LGHDT, CDR2 YNNKEL (reference sequence). The CDR3 is 12 amino acids. V lost 3 bases to trimming and J lost 8 bases, with 10 bases between them. The CDR3 coding sequence is TGTGCCAGCAGCCAGGTCAAGGGGGGCTACACCTTC. It codes for CASSQVKGGYTF.

The V call is TRBV19, the J call TRBJ2-1; D perhaps matches TRBD1 (5 bases). The CDR3 is made up of 16 amino acids. From germline, CDR1 is LNHDA and CDR2 SQIVND (reference sequence). The V end was cut by 1 base, the J end by 3 bases, with 13 bases between. The CDR3 protein is CASSIVRQQLYNEQFF. The CDR3 DNA reads as TGTGCCAGTAGTATAGTAAGACAGCAACTCTACAATGAGCAGTTCTTC.

The genes are TRBV5-3 and TRBJ1-6; 9 bases line up with TRBD1. TRBV5-3 is recorded as an ORF, its role being uncertain. The CDR3 has 16 amino acids. J lost 8 bases, V lost 0 bases, and 6 bases had no gene match. The CDR3: CARSLGDRVVYSPLHF. The CDR3 nucleotides are TGTGCCAGAAGCTTGGGGGACAGGGTAGTCTATTCACCCCTCCACTTT.

The V and J genes are TRBV19 and TRBJ1-5; no firm D call. V was cut by 5 bases and J by 7 bases, with 9 bases left in between. There are 12 residues in the CDR3. CDR1 LNHDA and CDR2 SQIVND come from the germline V gene (reference sequence). The CDR3 region has the DNA TGTGCCAGTAGTTCCTCCCGCCAGCCCCAGCATTTT. Protein sequence: CASSSSRQPQHF.

The chain carries TRBV28 and TRBJ2-7; D is undetermined. The CDR3 consists of 11 residues. V was pared by 6 bases and J by 7 bases, with 10 bases between. Germline CDR1 is MDHEN and CDR2 is SYDVKM. CDR3 amino acids: CASRGSVEQYF. In nucleotides, the CDR3 is TGTGCCAGCAGGGGGTCGGTGGAGCAGTACTTC.

This chain joins TRBV28 and TRBJ1-4; D uncertain. This CDR3 region has 14 residues. V lost 3 bases, J lost 8 bases, and 13 bases lay in between. Germline V CDR1 and CDR2: MDHEN, SYDVKM. The CDR3 DNA sequence: TGTGCCAGCAGTTTTGTGTCAGCCCGGGAAAAACTGTTTTTT. Amino acid sequence: CASSFVSAREKLFF.

J is TRBJ2-3 and V is TRBV18, with 7 bases lining up with TRBD1. The CDR3 has 15 amino acids. The V and J ends lost 2 bases and 3 bases, in that order; junction bases with no gene match: 5. Germline loops: CDR1 KGHSH, CDR2 LQKENI. The CDR3 DNA sequence: TGTGCCAGCTCACCAGGGGACAGCGCGACAGATACGCAGTATTTT. Protein sequence: CASSPGDSATDTQYF.

This chain links TRBV7-9 with TRBJ1-2; tentative D call: TRBD1 (6 bases). Germline V gene lookup returns CDR1 SEHNR and CDR2 FQNEAQ (reference sequence). The V end was cut by 10 bases, the J end by 5 bases, with 17 bases between. This CDR3 comprises 13 residues. The CDR3 bases are TGTGCCACAAAGGGGGTCCATTCATATGGCTACACCTTC. Translating gives CATKGVHSYGYTF.

This sequence joins TRBV7-6 and TRBJ2-7; 10 bases are shared with TRBD1. Trimming cost V 5 bases and J 4 bases; bases outside gene matches: 5. Germline assignment: CDR1 SGHVS and CDR2 FNYEAQ. The CDR3 is made up of 14 amino acids. CDR3 DNA sequence: TGTGCCAGCAGCGCCGGGACAGGGGTTTACGAGCAGTACTTC. Its protein product is CASSAGTGVYEQYF.

The rearrangement links TRBV12-3 or TRBV12-4 to TRBJ2-3; D unresolved. The CDR3 has 12 amino acids. Trimming left V 3 bases short and J 5 bases short, with 6 bases between. CDR3 sequence (DNA): TGTGCCAGCAGTTTTTTCGGAGATACGCAGTATTTT. Its protein is CASSFFGDTQYF.

The gene calls are TRBV3-1 (or the pseudogene TRBV3-2) and TRBJ2-2; the D is unclear. The germline gives CDR1 LGHDT, CDR2 YNNKEL (reference sequence). V was cut by 3 bases and J by 2 bases, with 10 bases left in between. The CDR3 runs to 15 residues. The chain's CDR3 is CASSHRTENTGELFF. The CDR3 nucleotides read TGTGCCAGCAGCCACCGGACGGAAAACACCGGGGAGCTGTTTTTT.

This clone was counted a few times. The CDR3 sequence: CASSAGQINSPLHF. In nucleotides, the CDR3 is TGTGCCAGCAGTGCCGGACAGATTAATTCACCCCTCCACTTT. This chain joins TRBV28 and TRBJ1-6, with D perhaps matching TRBD1 (6 bases). Germline loops: CDR1 MDHEN, CDR2 SYDVKM. The CDR3 sequence is 14 residues long. The ends were cut back, 5 bases at V and 6 bases at J, with 11 bases in the middle.

The J gene is TRBJ1-1, the V gene TRBV28; D ambiguous. CDR1 and CDR2 from the germline V gene are MDHEN and SYDVKM. V lost 7 bases, J lost 4 bases, and 13 bases lay in between. This CDR3 is 13 amino acids long. In nucleotides, the CDR3 is TGTGCCAGCACCATGGACTCCTCCACTGAAGCTTTCTTT. It specifies CASTMDSSTEAFF. The full variable domain, with the rest looked up from reference TRBV28 and TRBJ1-1, is DVKVTQSSRYLVKRTGEKVFLECVQDMDHENMFWYRQDPGLGLRLIYFSYDVKMKEKGDIPEGYSVSREKKERFSLILESASTNQTSMYLCASTMDSSTEAFFGQGTRLTVV.

This chain connects TRBV2 to TRBJ2-2, with TRBD1 matching over 8 bases. The length of the CDR3 is 16 residues. Trimming at V came to 6 bases and at J to 3 bases, leaving 9 bases not matched to a gene. CDR1 is SNHLY and CDR2 is FYNNEI in the germline V gene. The CDR3 nucleotides are TGTGCCAGCAGGACCACAGGGGGGACCCACACCGGGGAGCTGTTTTTT. This codes for CASRTTGGTHTGELFF. The full variable domain, completed using reference TRBV2 and TRBJ2-2, is EPEVTQTPSHQVTQMGQEVILRCVPISNHLYFYWYRQILGQKVEFLVSFYNNEISEKSEIFDDQFSVERPDGSNFTLKIRSTKLEDSAMYFCASRTTGGTHTGELFFGEGSRLTVL.